Presented here are 27 T cell receptor beta chains from one specimen sequenced in a study of T cells after yellow fever vaccination (dated by TCRdb to the late 2010s). Libraries came from 5' RACE. This sample was sequenced with an Illumina NovaSeq 6000. Using fastp trimming at Q25 and MiXCR clonotype assembly, TCRdb reanalyzed the public sequencing data and kept in-frame beta chains. CDR3 protein duplicates are merged, each entry listing the most common genes and DNA. Recorded for this sample are roughly 320,000 distinct CDR3 sequences; about 10% of them occurred a single time. The ten largest make up 3% to 4% of the sample. Explained via the paper, the treatment or condition label denotes: live attenuated yellow fever vaccine strain. The specimen comprised CD4+ T cells sorted from PBMCs, sampled 45 days after the yellow fever booster vaccination. The source is a man between 18 and 29 years old who received the YFV17D yellow fever vaccine.

The chain has TRBV9 and TRBJ1-1, with D unresolved. The CDR3 totals 13 residues. Germline CDR1 reads SGDLS; CDR2 reads YYNGEE. Trimming left V 2 bases short and J 6 bases short, with 11 bases between. This chain's CDR3 is CASSVTAAAEAFF. In nucleotides, the CDR3 is TGTGCCAGCAGCGTTACAGCGGCGGCTGAAGCTTTCTTT.

The rearrangement uses TRBV4-3 and TRBJ1-3; D gene uncertain. CDR1 LGHNA and CDR2 YSLEER come from the germline V gene. This CDR3 has 17 residues. Trimming pared 1 base from V and 4 bases from J, leaving 17 bases between. CDR3 in amino acids: CASSQASREFGGNTIYF. The CDR3 coding sequence is TGCGCCAGCAGCCAAGCCTCGAGGGAGTTCGGAGGAAACACCATATATTTT.

This clonotype was seen many times. V is TRBV28 and J is TRBJ2-7; 13 bases are shared with TRBD2. Trimming cost V 4 bases and J 4 bases; bases outside gene matches: 4. The CDR3 runs to 15 residues. Looked up from germline, CDR1 is MDHEN and CDR2 is SYDVKM. CDR3 sequence (DNA): TGTGCCAGCAGTTACCCGGGACTAGCGGGGTACGAGCAGTACTTC. Translating gives CASSYPGLAGYEQYF.

In its sample, this clonotype was seen a few times. J is TRBJ2-1 and V is TRBV7-2, with 11 nucleotides matching TRBD1. This CDR3 region has 15 residues. J gave up 6 bases and V 5 bases, and 6 bases lay outside the gene matches. From germline, CDR1 is SGHTA and CDR2 FQGNSA. The CDR3 here is CASSIRTGGFNEQFF. In DNA, the CDR3 is TGTGCCAGCAGCATCCGGACAGGGGGCTTCAATGAGCAGTTCTTC.

This clonotype has more than one count but fewer than ten. The rearrangement joins TRBV12-3 or TRBV12-4 to TRBJ1-3, with D perhaps matching TRBD1 (5 bases). This CDR3 contains 12 residues. V was trimmed by 6 bases and J by 6 bases, leaving 9 bases between them. CDR3 residues: CASREQENTIYF. The CDR3 DNA follows: TGTGCCAGCAGAGAACAGGAAAACACCATATATTTT.

This clonotype came up many times. The J gene is TRBJ1-2, the V gene TRBV5-1, with D uncertain. The CDR3 is 13 amino acids. Per the germline V gene, CDR1 is SGHRS and CDR2 is YFSETQ. The V end lost 0 bases, the J end lost 8 bases, and 11 bases lay between the germline ends. In DNA, the CDR3 is TGCGCCAGCAGCTTGGCCCAAGGAGGAGGCTACACCTTC. Its translation is CASSLAQGGGYTF. Full variable domain (remainder filled in from reference TRBV5-1 and TRBJ1-2): KAGVTQTPRYLIKTRGQQVTLSCSPISGHRSVSWYQQTPGQGLQFLFEYFSETQRNKGNFPGRFSGRQFSNSRSEMNVSTLELGDSALYLCASSLAQGGGYTFGSGTRLTVV.

The chain has TRBV5-1 and TRBJ2-1, with D possibly being TRBD2 (6 bases). Germline V gene data show CDR1 as SGHRS and CDR2 as YFSETQ. The germline V and J ends were trimmed by 2 bases and 0 bases, with 9 bases remaining between them. CDR3 length: 15 amino acids. The CDR3 loop is CASSLFSGSYNEQFF. The CDR3 bases are TGCGCCAGCAGCTTATTTAGCGGCTCCTACAATGAGCAGTTCTTC.

The chain couples TRBV18 to TRBJ1-2, with 7 bases fitting TRBD1. The V and J ends lost 8 bases and 3 bases, in that order; junction bases with no gene match: 9. CDR3 size: 14 residues. Looked up from germline, CDR1 is KGHSH and CDR2 is LQKENI. The CDR3 bases are TGTGCCAGCAGCCCCCGGACAGGCGACTATGGCTACACCTTC. Its translation is CASSPRTGDYGYTF.

The rearrangement joins TRBV4-2 to TRBJ2-3, with unresolved D. Trimming left V 3 bases short and J 5 bases short, with 12 bases between. Germline V gene sequence: CDR1 LGHNA, CDR2 YNFKEQ. The CDR3 is made up of 14 amino acids. The CDR3 is CASSQARKIDTQYF. The CDR3 nucleotides are TGTGCCAGCAGCCAGGCACGCAAGATAGATACGCAGTATTTT.

The gene calls are TRBV19 and TRBJ2-7; no firm D call. The CDR3 loop spans 13 amino acids. Germline lookup yields CDR1 LNHDA and CDR2 SQIVND (reference sequence). The V and J ends lost 4 bases and 3 bases respectively, with 10 bases between them. In DNA, the CDR3 is TGTGCCAGTAGTAGGCCACCAAACTACGAGCAGTACTTC. Its protein is CASSRPPNYEQYF.

This clonotype was observed a few times. This sequence joins TRBV5-6 and TRBJ2-3, with D perhaps TRBD2 (6 bases). V was shortened by 7 bases and J by 3 bases, with 21 bases between the two germline ends. This CDR3 is 16 amino acids long. Germline assignment: CDR1 SGHDT and CDR2 YYEEEE. The CDR3 nucleotides are TGTGCCAGCCGAGTAGAAACGGGACTGATAACAGATACGCAGTATTTT. It is translated as CASRVETGLITDTQYF.

In this sample, this clonotype turned up a few times. The chain links TRBV20-1 to TRBJ1-2; 7 bases match TRBD1. V trimming: 3 bases; J trimming: 6 bases; junction bases outside the gene matches: 4. The CDR3 covers 12 residues. The germline V gene encodes CDR1 DFQATT and CDR2 SNEGSKA (reference sequence). DNA for the CDR3: TGCAGTGCTAGGGAGACAGGGAATGGCTACACCTTC. Amino acid sequence: CSARETGNGYTF.

This chain connects TRBV3-2 to TRBJ2-7; the table's D call, TRBD2, has no DNA check behind it. TRBV3-2 is a documented pseudogene. The CDR3 is 14 amino acids. CDR3 DNA: TGTGCCAGCAGCCAAGAGCGGGGGGGCTACGAGCAGTACGTC. Amino acid sequence: CASSQERGGYEQYV.

This clonotype was seen more than once but under ten times. This rearrangement joins TRBV7-8 to TRBJ1-6; unclear D gene. CDR3 size: 15 residues. Germline loops: CDR1 SGHVS, CDR2 FQNEAQ. V was clipped by 5 bases and J by 6 bases, with 14 bases between them. CDR3 loop: CASSPTDTPNSPLHF. As DNA, the CDR3 is TGTGCCAGCAGCCCAACCGACACACCTAATTCACCCCTCCACTTT. The variable domain in full, completed from reference TRBV7-8 and TRBJ1-6, reads GAGVSQSPRYKVAKRGQDVALRCDPISGHVSLFWYQQALGQGPEFLTYFQNEAQLDKSGLPSDRFFAERPEGSVSTLKIQRTQQEDSAVYLCASSPTDTPNSPLHFGNGTRLTVT.

This clonotype turned up a few times. V gene TRBV7-2 combines with J gene TRBJ1-4; D call uncertain. Germline lookup yields CDR1 SGHTA and CDR2 FQGNSA. The V gene lost 1 base and the J gene lost 3 bases, with 6 bases spanning the gap. The CDR3 extends over 14 amino acids. CDR3 coding DNA: TGTGCCAGCAGCTTAGACCCCTCTAATGAAAAACTGTTTTTT. As protein: CASSLDPSNEKLFF.

This clonotype was counted many times. The chain joins TRBV7-9 to TRBJ2-5; a possible D gene is TRBD2 (6 bases). Deletions cut 5 bases from V and 2 bases from J, with 9 bases between. CDR1 is SEHNR, CDR2 FQNEAQ, per germline (reference sequence). This CDR3 is built from 13 residues. The CDR3, as DNA: TGTGCCAGCAGCCCGACTAGTCAAGAGACCCAGTACTTC. Translation gives CASSPTSQETQYF.

This clonotype was counted only a few times. This chain links TRBV10-3 with TRBJ2-7; 8 nucleotides agree with TRBD1. V shed 2 bases and J 2 bases; nucleotides not matched to a gene: 5. Germline CDR1 and CDR2: ENHRY and SYGVKD. This CDR3 spans 15 amino acids. The CDR3 region has the DNA TGTGCCATCAGTGAGCCGGGACAGGTGACCTACGAGCAGTACGTC. It translates to CAISEPGQVTYEQYV.

The chain couples TRBV20-1 to TRBJ1-5, with a possible D match to TRBD1 (5 bases). V lost 3 bases to trimming and J lost 3 bases, with 9 bases between them. The CDR3 length is 13 residues. Germline lookup yields CDR1 DFQATT and CDR2 SNEGSKA (reference sequence). The CDR3 spells CSARDTLNQPQHF. DNA of the CDR3: TGCAGTGCTAGGGACACACTCAATCAGCCCCAGCATTTT.

This clonotype was seen ten or more times. This chain joins TRBV29-1 and TRBJ2-5; D gene unclear. Germline values: CDR1 SQVTM, CDR2 ANQGSEA. The CDR3 is 12 residues long. Between the trimmed V and J ends, which lost 0 bases and 3 bases, there was a span of 5 bases. CDR3: CSVEDSEETQYF. The CDR3 nucleotides read TGCAGCGTTGAAGACTCGGAAGAGACCCAGTACTTC.

This clonotype was counted at least ten times. The chain links TRBV6-2 or TRBV6-3 to TRBJ2-1; a possible D gene is TRBD1 (6 bases). V lost 5 bases and J 7 bases, leaving 9 bases between the germline ends. Germline values: CDR1 MNHEY, CDR2 SVGEGT. CDR3 length: 12 amino acids. The CDR3 DNA reads as TGTGCCAGCAGTCACAGGGCTAATGAGCAGTTCTTC. It is translated as CASSHRANEQFF.

The V call is TRBV5-1, the J call TRBJ1-2, with D unclear. V lost 0 bases and J 4 bases, leaving 10 bases between the germline ends. CDR1 is SGHRS, CDR2 YFSETQ, per germline. The CDR3 totals 14 residues. DNA for the CDR3: TGCGCCAGCAGCTTGGAGTCAGCTCTCTATGGCTACACCTTC. Encoded protein: CASSLESALYGYTF.

The table lists this clonotype with a few counts. The chain has TRBV20-1 and TRBJ2-5; 13 bases map to TRBD2. Germline loops: CDR1 DFQATT, CDR2 SNEGSKA (reference sequence). Losses at the gene ends were 1 base for V and 6 bases for J; bases not matched to a gene: 5. There are 15 residues in the CDR3. In DNA, the CDR3 is TGCAGTGCTAGAGGGACTAGCGGGGGCAGGCAGACCCAGTACTTC. Protein: CSARGTSGGRQTQYF.

This chain links TRBV15 with TRBJ2-6; maybe TRBD2 (5 bases). Germline CDR1 reads LNHNV; CDR2 reads YYDKDF (reference sequence). The CDR3 totals 18 residues. V lost 1 base and J 2 bases, leaving 15 bases between the germline ends. This CDR3 is CATSRGAAWGAGANVLTF. The CDR3 DNA reads as TGTGCCACCAGCAGAGGGGCCGCCTGGGGAGCTGGGGCCAACGTCCTGACTTTC.

This clonotype was recorded at least ten times. The chain is built from TRBV5-4 and TRBJ2-5; D may be TRBD2 (6 bases). There are 14 residues in the CDR3. V dropped 4 bases and J dropped 2 bases, with 12 bases sitting between them. Germline loops: CDR1 SGHNT, CDR2 YYREEE (reference sequence). CDR3 DNA sequence: TGTGCCAGCAGCAGAGTGGGGAGGCAAGAGACCCAGTACTTC. Its translation is CASSRVGRQETQYF.

The V call is TRBV5-1, the J call TRBJ2-1, with D perhaps TRBD1 (5 bases). This CDR3 comprises 15 residues. The germline V gene encodes CDR1 SGHRS and CDR2 YFSETQ. V was cut by 1 base and J by 4 bases, with 12 bases left in between. CDR3: CASSLLDTEYNEQFF. CDR3 coding DNA: TGCGCCAGCAGCTTGCTGGACACCGAGTACAATGAGCAGTTCTTC.

There are many counts of this clonotype. The CDR3 region has the DNA TGTGCCAGCAGTACCGGGACCCCTGGGAGGGAAAAACTGTTTTTT. Protein: CASSTGTPGREKLFF. This chain links TRBV4-2 with TRBJ1-4; the D gene is possibly TRBD1 (5 bases). This CDR3 spans 15 amino acids. With 6 bases removed from V and 8 bases from J, the gap between germline ends came to 19 bases. From germline, CDR1 is LGHNA and CDR2 YNFKEQ.

CDR3 nucleotides: TGCAGTGAATTAGCGGGGTTTAACAATGAGCAGTTCTTC. Translating gives CSELAGFNNEQFF. J is TRBJ2-1 and V is TRBV20-1; 8 nucleotides align to TRBD2. J lost 5 bases, V lost 7 bases, and 7 bases had no gene match. Germline CDR1 is DFQATT and CDR2 is SNEGSKA (reference sequence). CDR3 size: 13 residues.